One sample yielded the 6 T cell receptor beta chains listed below, sequenced in a study of blood T cell repertoires in COVID-19. TCRdb's table, derived via immunoSEQ multiplex PCR, lists solely in-frame clones and lacks some. The sample contains some 300,000 clones, about 90% of which appear only once. The sequenced sample consisted of PBMCs or T cells enriched from blood (not recorded which). Every receptor here comes from a woman under 40 who had recovered from COVID-19.

The rearrangement links TRBV12-3 or TRBV12-4 to TRBJ1-1; 7 nucleotides match TRBD1. The CDR3 consists of 13 residues. The V and J ends lost 1 base and 11 bases, in that order; junction bases with no gene match: 7. The CDR3 is CASSLGDRRSAFF. The CDR3 coding sequence is TGTGCCAGCAGTTTAGGGGACAGAAGGTCGGCTTTCTTT.

This chain connects TRBV7-9 to TRBJ2-2; D is possibly TRBD1 (5 bases). This CDR3 is 13 amino acids long. V was trimmed by 4 bases and J by 6 bases, leaving 9 bases between them. Germline CDR1 reads SEHNR; CDR2 reads FQNEAQ (reference sequence). The DNA for the CDR3 is TGTGCCAGCAGCTCGCAGGGTGCCGGGGAGCTGTTTTTT. This sequence encodes CASSSQGAGELFF.

The genes are TRBV2 and TRBJ2-5; TRBD1 agrees at 7 bases. CDR3 length equals 17 residues. Trimming took 4 bases from V and 2 from J; bases not matched to a gene: 13. Germline V gene data show CDR1 as SNHLY and CDR2 as FYNNEI. The CDR3 loop reads CASSGPNDRVWQETQYF. The DNA for the CDR3 is TGTGCCAGCAGTGGGCCCAACGACAGGGTCTGGCAAGAGACCCAGTACTTC. The variable domain in full, with the rest retrieved from reference TRBV2 and TRBJ2-5, is EPEVTQTPSHQVTQMGQEVILRCVPISNHLYFYWYRQILGQKVEFLVSFYNNEISEKSEIFDDQFSVERPDGSNFTLKIRSTKLEDSAMYFCASSGPNDRVWQETQYFGPGTRLLVL.

The V gene is TRBV5-6, the J gene TRBJ1-2, with TRBD1 matching 9 bases. Germline CDR1 SGHDT, CDR2 YYEEEE. The CDR3 has 14 residues. The ends lost 0 bases at V and 7 bases at J; junction bases unmatched: 4. Here the CDR3 DNA reads TGTGCCAGCAGCTTGGGACAGGGGGGTCCTGGCTACACCTTC. Its translation: CASSLGQGGPGYTF.

The V gene is TRBV27, the J gene TRBJ2-7; 12 bases match TRBD1. The CDR3 sequence is 14 residues long. V was pared by 6 bases and J by 6 bases, with 6 bases of the junction left unmatched. The V gene's germline CDR1 is MNHEY and CDR2 SMNVEV (reference sequence). CDR3 amino acids: CASSRDRGRGEQYF. The CDR3 bases are TGTGCCAGCAGCCGGGACAGGGGGCGAGGCGAGCAGTACTTC.

This clone appeared a single time. The genes are TRBV29-1 and TRBJ2-5; D not resolved. V was cut by 7 bases and J by 5 bases, with 17 bases left in between. This CDR3 has 13 amino acids. The V gene's germline CDR1 is SQVTM and CDR2 ANQGSEA. CDR3 in DNA: TGCAGCGGGGCACGGTCCCCGATCGAGACCCAGTACTTC. Protein sequence: CSGARSPIETQYF. The full variable domain, with the rest looked up from reference TRBV29-1 and TRBJ2-5, is SAVISQKPSRDICQRGTSLTIQCQVDSQVTMMFWYRQQPGQSLTLIATANQGSEATYESGFVIDKFPISRPNLTFSTLTVSNMSPEDSSIYLCSGARSPIETQYFGPGTRLLVL.